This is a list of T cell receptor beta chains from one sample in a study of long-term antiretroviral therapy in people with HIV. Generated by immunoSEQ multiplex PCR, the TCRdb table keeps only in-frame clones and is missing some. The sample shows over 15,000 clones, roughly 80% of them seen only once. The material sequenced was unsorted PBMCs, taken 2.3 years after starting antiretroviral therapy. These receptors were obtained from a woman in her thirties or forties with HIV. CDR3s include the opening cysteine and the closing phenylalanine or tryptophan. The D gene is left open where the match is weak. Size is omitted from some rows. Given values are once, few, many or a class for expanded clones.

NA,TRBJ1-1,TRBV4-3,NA,CASSQNSGERNTEAFF,TGCGCCAGCAGTCAGAATTCAGGGGAAAGGAACACTGAAGCTTTCTTT
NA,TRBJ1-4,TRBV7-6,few,CASSLDRFNEKLFF,TGTGCCAGCAGCTTAGACAGGTTTAATGAAAAACTGTTTTTT
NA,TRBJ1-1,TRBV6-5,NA,CASSYSVGWHAFF,TGTGCCAGCAGTTACTCGGTAGGGTGGCATGCTTTCTTT
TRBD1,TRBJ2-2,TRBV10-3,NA,CAIRKSTGTGVTGELFF,TGTGCCATCAGAAAATCTACCGGGACAGGGGTGACCGGGGAGCTGTTTTTT
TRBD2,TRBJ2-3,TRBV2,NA,CASSPRQLAVRLTQYF,TGTGCCAGCAGTCCTCGGCAACTAGCGGTCCGCCTTACGCAGTATTTT
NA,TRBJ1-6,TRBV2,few,CASSEALPDSPLHF,TGTGCCAGCAGTGAAGCGCTTCCCGATTCACCCCTCCACTTT
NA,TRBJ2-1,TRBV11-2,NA,CASSLNIRGVDEQFF,TGTGCCAGCAGCTTAAACATAAGAGGGGTAGATGAGCAGTTCTTC
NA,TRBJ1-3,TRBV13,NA,CASSLQENTIYF,TGTGCCAGCAGCTTACAGGAAAACACCATATATTTT
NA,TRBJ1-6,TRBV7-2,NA,CASCTDSSYNSPLHF,TGTGCCAGCTGTACAGACAGCTCCTATAATTCACCCCTCCACTTT
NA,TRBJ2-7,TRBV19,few,CASSIGFSDEQYF,TGTGCCAGTAGTATAGGGTTCTCGGACGAGCAGTACTTC
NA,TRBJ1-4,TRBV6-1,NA,CASNNRAREDEKLFF,TGTGCCAGCAACAATAGGGCCAGGGAGGATGAAAAACTGTTTTTT